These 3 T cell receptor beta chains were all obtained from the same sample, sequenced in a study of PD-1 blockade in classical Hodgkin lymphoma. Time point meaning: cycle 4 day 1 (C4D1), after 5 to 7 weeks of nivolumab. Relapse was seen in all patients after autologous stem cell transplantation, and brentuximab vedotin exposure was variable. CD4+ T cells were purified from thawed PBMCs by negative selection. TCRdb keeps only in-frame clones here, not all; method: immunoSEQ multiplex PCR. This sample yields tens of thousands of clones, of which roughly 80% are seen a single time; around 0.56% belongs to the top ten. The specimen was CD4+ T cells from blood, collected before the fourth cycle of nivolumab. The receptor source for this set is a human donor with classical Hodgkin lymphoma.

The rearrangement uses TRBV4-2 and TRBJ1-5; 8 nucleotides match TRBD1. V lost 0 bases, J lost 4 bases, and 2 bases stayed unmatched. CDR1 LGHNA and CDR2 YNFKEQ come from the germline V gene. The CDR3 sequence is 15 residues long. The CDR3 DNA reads TGTGCCAGCAGCCAAGATGGACAGGGAAATCAGCCCCAGCATTTT. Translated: CASSQDGQGNQPQHF.

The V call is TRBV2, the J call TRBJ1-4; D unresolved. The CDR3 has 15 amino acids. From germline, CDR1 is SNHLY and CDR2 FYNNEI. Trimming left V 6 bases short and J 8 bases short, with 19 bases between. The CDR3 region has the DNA TGTGCCAGCAGATCCGGGCACCAACGTCGGGAAAAACTGTTTTTT. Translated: CASRSGHQRREKLFF.

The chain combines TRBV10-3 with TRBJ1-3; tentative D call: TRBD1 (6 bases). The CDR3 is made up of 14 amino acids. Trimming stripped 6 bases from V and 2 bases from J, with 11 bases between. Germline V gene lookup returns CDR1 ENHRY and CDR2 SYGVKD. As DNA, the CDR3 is TGTGCCATCAGCGTGACAGGTACTGGAAACACCATATATTTT. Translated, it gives CAISVTGTGNTIYF.